This T cell receptor beta chain was retrieved from a study of shared clonotypes between healthy human individuals. The V gene's germline CDR1 is SNHLY and CDR2 FYNNEI. The CDR3 has 19 residues. With 6 bases clipped from V and 0 bases from J, the junction kept 17 bases outside the gene matches. At the deep level, the assay was run. Original processing notes: Junction-only immunoSEQ data arrived without quality scores, meaning filtering differed. Measured with immunoSEQ multiplex PCR; TCRdb has only the in-frame clones, and not every one. That table gives V, J and clone size, and the DNA gave D and trimming. Of around 650,000 clones detected, 96% appear once; the ten largest clones hold 0.11%. Naive CD8 cells comprised CD45RO-negative, CCR7-positively selected cells, excluding terminally differentiated effector memory CD45RA+ cells.

The TCR comes from a woman younger than 45 in good health. The chain uses TRBV2 and TRBJ2-7, with 10 bases lining up with TRBD1. The specimen was naive CD8+ T cells sorted from blood. The CDR3 region has the DNA TGTGCCAGCAGCGCCGCCGGGACAGGGGCGAATTACATCTCCTACGAGCAGTACTTC. It yields the protein CASSAAGTGANYISYEQYF.